The 16 T cell receptor beta chains below were found in one sample sequenced in a study of T cells in Graves' hyperthyroidism and ophthalmopathy. Amplification targeted TCR beta CDR3 regions from RNA transcripts. Carried out on the TCR CDR3, a first-round RT-PCR used the HTBI primer set. From the multiplex PCR reads, TCRdb called clonotypes with MiXCR, one entry per CDR3 protein. This sample has roughly 750,000 distinct CDR3 sequences; about a sixth occur once, and the top ten carry approximately 8.4%. Input material: blood. The receptors were sampled from a man between 18 and 35 years old with Graves' hyperthyroidism.

This clonotype was counted at least ten times. The chain joins TRBV28 to TRBJ2-5; possible D gene TRBD2, 7 bases. CDR3 length: 15 residues. Between the trimmed V and J ends, which lost 7 bases and 0 bases, there was a span of 15 bases. Germline values: CDR1 MDHEN, CDR2 SYDVKM. This chain's CDR3 is CASTARGANQETQYF. CDR3 nucleotides: TGTGCCAGCACCGCTCGGGGGGCGAACCAAGAGACCCAGTACTTC.

This clonotype was recorded at least ten times. The J gene is TRBJ2-3, the V gene TRBV30, with D possibly being TRBD1 or TRBD2 (5 bases each). V was cut by 4 bases and J by 5 bases, with 7 bases left in between. The germline V gene has CDR1 GTSNPN and CDR2 SVGIG (reference sequence). This CDR3 has 11 amino acids. The CDR3 coding sequence is TGTGCCTGGACTGGGGGAGATACGCAGTATTTT. This encodes CAWTGGDTQYF.

This chain joins TRBV7-8 and TRBJ1-2; D unclear. The CDR3 consists of 15 residues. V was cut by 2 bases and J by 6 bases, with 16 bases left in between. Germline loops: CDR1 SGHVS, CDR2 FQNEAQ. This chain's CDR3 is CASSLLTGPGNGYTF. CDR3 bases: TGTGCCAGCAGCTTACTAACCGGCCCGGGGAATGGCTACACCTTC.

This clonotype was counted a few times. V and J are TRBV30 and TRBJ1-4, with 7 bases identical to TRBD1. This CDR3 contains 14 residues. The trim removed 1 base at V and 8 bases at J, leaving 7 bases unmatched. Germline assignment: CDR1 GTSNPN and CDR2 SVGIG (reference sequence). The CDR3 coding sequence is TGTGCCTGGAGTGCGAGACAGGGTGGCGAAAAACTGTTTTTT. Protein: CAWSARQGGEKLFF.

The rearrangement uses TRBV29-1 and TRBJ1-5, with D unclear. This CDR3 is 13 amino acids long. From germline, CDR1 is SQVTM and CDR2 ANQGSEA. Trimming pared 6 bases from V and 0 bases from J, leaving 9 bases between. CDR3 DNA: TGCAGCGTCTCATACAATAGCAATCAGCCCCAGCATTTT. Translating it yields CSVSYNSNQPQHF.

This clonotype has a handful of counts. The chain links TRBV11-2 to TRBJ2-5; 12 bases align to TRBD1. Germline trimming cut 5 bases from V and 5 bases from J; bases unmatched to any gene: 9. Germline V gene sequence: CDR1 SGHAT, CDR2 FQNNGV. This CDR3 is 16 amino acids long. CDR3 bases: TGTGCCAGCAGCACCTACCGGGACAGGGGGCCCGAGACCCAGTACTTC. Translated: CASSTYRDRGPETQYF.

This clonotype was observed a few times. V gene TRBV7-9 combines with J gene TRBJ1-1, with D unresolved. V lost 5 bases and J 6 bases, leaving 22 bases between the germline ends. The length of the CDR3 is 16 residues. In germline, CDR1 is SEHNR, CDR2 FQNEAQ (reference sequence). In nucleotides, the CDR3 is TGTGCCAGCAGCCTTATCACAGACCGTCCGGTTGCTGAAGCTTTCTTT. It translates to CASSLITDRPVAEAFF. The full variable domain, with the rest looked up from reference TRBV7-9 and TRBJ1-1, is DTGVSQNPRHKITKRGQNVTFRCDPISEHNRLYWYRQTLGQGPEFLTYFQNEAQLEKSRLLSDRFSAERPKGSFSTLEIQRTEQGDSAMYLCASSLITDRPVAEAFFGQGTRLTVV.

This clonotype was picked up a small number of times. The chain is built from TRBV6-1 and TRBJ2-4; D unresolved. Trimming removed 10 bases from V and 0 bases from J, with 16 bases in between. Per the germline V gene, CDR1 is MNHNS and CDR2 is SASEGT. This CDR3 region has 15 residues. Written as DNA, the CDR3 is TGTGCCACCACCTACGGCCACTTAGCCAAAAACATTCAGTACTTC. Translating gives CATTYGHLAKNIQYF.

Notes on this clonotype: This may be a read error, as it is one base from a much larger clone. The chain links TRBV4-1 to TRBJ2-7, with TRBD2 matching 13 bases. This CDR3 comprises 16 residues. CDR1 is MGHRA and CDR2 is YSYEKL in the germline V gene. Trimming removed 8 bases from V and 6 bases from J; junction bases left unmatched: 13. The CDR3 nucleotides are TGCGCCAGCGGCCTCAGACTAGCGGGAGGTTTGGGCGAGCAGTACTTC. Amino acids: CASGLRLAGGLGEQYF.

This clonotype was found a few times. The chain recombines TRBV20-1 with TRBJ2-7; 7 bases are a match to TRBD2. The CDR3 covers 15 residues. The V segment lost 0 bases and the J segment 5 bases; nucleotides outside the gene matches: 10. Germline CDR1 and CDR2: DFQATT and SNEGSKA (reference sequence). CDR3 DNA: TGCAGTGCTAGAGATTTCGGCGGGAGTACCAACGAGCAGTACTTC. Amino acid sequence: CSARDFGGSTNEQYF.

CDR3 nucleotide sequence: TGTGCCAGCAGCTTGGACAGACCGTTCAAGTACCAAGAGACCCAGTACTTC. The encoded protein is CASSLDRPFKYQETQYF. The gene calls are TRBV7-9 and TRBJ2-5, with D perhaps TRBD1 (6 bases). The ends were cut back, 3 bases at V and 0 bases at J, with 17 bases in the middle. The germline gives CDR1 SEHNR, CDR2 FQNEAQ (reference sequence). The CDR3 spans 17 residues. Drawing the rest from reference TRBV7-9 and TRBJ2-5, the complete variable domain is DTGVSQNPRHKITKRGQNVTFRCDPISEHNRLYWYRQTLGQGPEFLTYFQNEAQLEKSRLLSDRFSAERPKGSFSTLEIQRTEQGDSAMYLCASSLDRPFKYQETQYFGPGTRLLVL.

Ten or more counts support this clonotype. This chain links TRBV20-1 with TRBJ2-1, with D unclear. Germline V lookup: CDR1 DFQATT, CDR2 SNEGSKA (reference sequence). The germline V and J ends were trimmed by 0 bases and 0 bases, with 9 bases remaining between them. The CDR3 totals 15 residues. CDR3 residues: CSARDSRLSYNEQFF. The CDR3 bases are TGCAGTGCTAGAGATTCGAGACTCTCCTACAATGAGCAGTTCTTC.

This clonotype was detected ten times or more. The V gene is TRBV12-3 or TRBV12-4, the J gene TRBJ2-2; TRBD2 matches at 7 bases. The CDR3 consists of 16 residues. Losses at the gene ends were 5 bases for V and 2 bases for J; bases not matched to a gene: 8. The CDR3 coding sequence is TGTGCCAGCAGTCCCGAGCGGGGCTATAACACCGGGGAGCTGTTTTTT. It encodes CASSPERGYNTGELFF.

This clonotype was detected a few times. The V gene is TRBV28, the J gene TRBJ2-5; D remains ambiguous. Germline V gene data show CDR1 as MDHEN and CDR2 as SYDVKM. This CDR3 comprises 14 residues. The V end lost 6 bases, the J end lost 6 bases, and 17 bases lay between the germline ends. The CDR3 reads CASSPIPMKQTQYF. The CDR3 nucleotides are TGTGCCAGCAGCCCCATCCCCATGAAGCAGACCCAGTACTTC. The full variable domain, in which reference TRBV28 and TRBJ2-5 provide the parts outside the CDR3, is DVKVTQSSRYLVKRTGEKVFLECVQDMDHENMFWYRQDPGLGLRLIYFSYDVKMKEKGDIPEGYSVSREKKERFSLILESASTNQTSMYLCASSPIPMKQTQYFGPGTRLLVL.

The J gene is TRBJ2-5, the V gene TRBV11-3; 13 bases match TRBD2. The V and J ends lost 8 bases and 3 bases, in that order; junction bases with no gene match: 6. Per germline, CDR1 SGHNT and CDR2 YENEEA. The CDR3 consists of 15 residues. DNA for the CDR3: TGTGCCAGCCGAGGACTAGCGGGAGTCGAAGAGACCCAGTACTTC. Translation: CASRGLAGVEETQYF.

V gene TRBV27 combines with J gene TRBJ2-1, with 7 bases that match TRBD2. CDR1 is MNHEY and CDR2 is SMNVEV in the germline V gene (reference sequence). The length of the CDR3 is 18 residues. J lost 5 bases, V lost 0 bases, and 13 bases had no gene match. CDR3 protein: CASSLSLAGGSKDNEQFF. CDR3 DNA: TGTGCCAGCAGTTTATCATTGGCTGGCGGGAGTAAGGACAATGAGCAGTTCTTC.